This T cell receptor beta chain appears in the sequencing data of a study of technical replicates of blood from several donors. Clones were read by immunoSEQ multiplex PCR, and TCRdb kept only the in-frame ones, dropping some. The sample contains about 82,000 clones, 95% to 96% of which appear only once. The germline gives CDR1 MNHEY, CDR2 SMNVEV (reference sequence). V lost 3 bases, J lost 7 bases, and 12 bases lay in between. CDR3 length: 13 amino acids. The sequenced material came from T cells isolated from PBMCs. The receptor was derived from a human donor in good health. The chain combines TRBV27 with TRBJ1-1; D possibly corresponds to TRBD1 (5 bases). CDR3 amino acids: CASSLLAGGEAFF. The CDR3 bases are TGTGCCAGCAGTTTGTTGGCCGGGGGTGAAGCTTTCTTT.